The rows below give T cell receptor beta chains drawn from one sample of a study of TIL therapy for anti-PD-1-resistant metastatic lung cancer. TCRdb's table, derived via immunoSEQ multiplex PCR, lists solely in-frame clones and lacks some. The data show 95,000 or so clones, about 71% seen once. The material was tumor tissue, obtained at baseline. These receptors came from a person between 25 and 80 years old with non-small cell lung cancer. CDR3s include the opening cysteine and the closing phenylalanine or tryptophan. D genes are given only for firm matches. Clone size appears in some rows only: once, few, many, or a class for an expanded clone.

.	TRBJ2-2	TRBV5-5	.	CASSRGSGELFF	TGTGCCAGCAGCCGGGGGTCCGGGGAGCTGTTTTTT
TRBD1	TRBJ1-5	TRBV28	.	CSTRTGGNNQPQHF	TGTTCAACCAGGACAGGGGGAAACAATCAGCCCCAGCATTTT
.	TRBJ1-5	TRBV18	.	CASSPWGARNQPQHF	TGTGCCAGCTCACCATGGGGGGCCCGGAATCAGCCCCAGCATTTT
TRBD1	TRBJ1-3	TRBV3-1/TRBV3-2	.	CASSQVRRSGTGATGNTIYF	TGTGCCAGCAGCCAAGTAAGACGGTCGGGAACAGGGGCGACTGGAAACACCATATATTTT
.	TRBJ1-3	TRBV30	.	CAWGSNTIYF	TGTGCCTGGGGCTCGAACACCATATATTTT
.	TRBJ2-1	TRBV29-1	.	CSVEIGGEQFF	TGCAGCGTTGAAATAGGGGGTGAGCAGTTCTTC
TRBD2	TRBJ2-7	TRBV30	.	CARPWSGDFYEQYF	TGTGCCCGCCCATGGAGCGGGGACTTCTACGAGCAGTACTTC
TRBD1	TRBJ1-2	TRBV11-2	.	CASSSRQGYNYGYTF	TGTGCCAGCAGCTCCAGACAGGGCTATAACTATGGCTACACCTTC
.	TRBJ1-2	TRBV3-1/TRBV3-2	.	CASSQLGGRGYTF	TGTGCCAGCAGCCAACTAGGGGGGAGGGGCTACACCTTC
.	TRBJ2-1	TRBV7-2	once	CASSSWTINNEQFF	TGTGCCAGCAGCTCTTGGACGATTAACAATGAGCAGTTCTTC
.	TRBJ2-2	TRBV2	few	CASRAGPNTGELFF	TGTGCCAGCAGAGCCGGGCCGAACACCGGGGAGCTGTTTTTT
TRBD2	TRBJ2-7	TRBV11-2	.	CASSRGGTEQYF	TGTGCCAGCAGCCGCGGGGGAACGGAGCAGTACTTC
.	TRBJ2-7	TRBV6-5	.	CATSRGSKEQYF	TGTGCCACTTCCCGGGGGTCGAAAGAGCAGTACTTC
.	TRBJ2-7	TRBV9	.	CASSVGQALAYEQYF	TGTGCCAGCAGCGTAGGGCAGGCCCTGGCCTACGAGCAGTACTTC
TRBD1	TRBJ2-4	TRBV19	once	CASSIQGGLGTKNIQYF	TGTGCCAGTAGTATTCAAGGGGGCCTGGGGACCAAAAACATTCAGTACTTC
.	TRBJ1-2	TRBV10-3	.	CAISELREDYGYTF	TGTGCCATCAGTGAGTTGCGAGAGGACTATGGCTACACCTTC
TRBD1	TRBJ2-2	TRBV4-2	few	CASSQDRTGGTGELFF	TGTGCCAGCAGCCAAGACAGGACAGGGGGAACCGGGGAGCTGTTTTTT
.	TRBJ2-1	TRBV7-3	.	CASSPSPPQDNEQFF	TGTGCCAGCAGCCCTAGTCCCCCCCAAGACAATGAGCAGTTCTTC
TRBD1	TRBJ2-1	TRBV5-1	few	CASQRDRGNNEQFF	TGCGCCAGCCAACGGGACAGGGGAAACAATGAGCAGTTCTTC
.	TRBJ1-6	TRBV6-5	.	CASSRESSPLHF	TGTGCCAGCAGTCGTGAGTCGTCACCCCTCCACTTT
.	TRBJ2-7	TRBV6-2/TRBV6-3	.	CASSYASGPYEQYF	TGTGCCAGCAGTTACGCGTCAGGGCCCTACGAGCAGTACTTC
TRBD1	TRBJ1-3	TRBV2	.	CASSMDRPTIYF	TGTGCCAGCAGCATGGACAGGCCCACCATATATTTT
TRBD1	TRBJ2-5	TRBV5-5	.	CASSLGDRKETQYF	TGTGCCAGCAGCTTGGGGGACAGGAAAGAGACCCAGTACTTC
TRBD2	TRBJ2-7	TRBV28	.	CASRTSGLYEQYF	TGTGCCAGCAGGACTAGCGGACTCTACGAGCAGTACTTC
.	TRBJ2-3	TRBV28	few	CASRRERVPDTQYF	TGTGCCAGCAGAAGGGAGCGGGTACCAGATACGCAGTATTTT
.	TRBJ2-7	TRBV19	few	CASKRRKYEQYF	TGTGCCAGTAAACGAAGGAAGTACGAGCAGTACTTC
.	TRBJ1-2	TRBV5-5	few	CASSLEEALWGGYTF	TGTGCCAGCAGCTTGGAGGAGGCCCTATGGGGTGGCTACACCTTC
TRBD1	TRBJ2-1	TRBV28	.	CASTTPTGAQYNEQFF	TGTGCCAGCACGACCCCGACAGGGGCCCAATACAATGAGCAGTTCTTC
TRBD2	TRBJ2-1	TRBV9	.	CASSILAGEHEQFF	TGTGCCAGCAGCATTCTAGCGGGAGAACATGAGCAGTTCTTC
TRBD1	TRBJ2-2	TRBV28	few	CASSHILGTGANTGELFF	TGTGCCAGCAGCCACATACTTGGGACAGGGGCGAACACCGGGGAGCTGTTTTTT
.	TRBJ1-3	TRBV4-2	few	CASSQDGPRSGNTIYF	TGTGCCAGCAGCCAAGACGGACCGAGATCTGGAAACACCATATATTTT
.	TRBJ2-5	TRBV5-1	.	CASSLGPAGGQETQYF	TGCGCCAGCAGCTTGGGGCCGGCGGGCGGGCAAGAGACCCAGTACTTC
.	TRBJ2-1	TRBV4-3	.	CASSGSSYNEQFF	TGCGCCAGCAGCGGCTCATCTTACAATGAGCAGTTCTTC
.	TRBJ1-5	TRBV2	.	CASSEQGYDNQPQHF	TGTGCCAGCAGTGAACAGGGATATGACAATCAGCCCCAGCATTTT
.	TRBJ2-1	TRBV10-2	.	CASSESRLVYNEQFF	TGCGCCAGCAGTGAGTCGAGGCTAGTCTACAATGAGCAGTTCTTC
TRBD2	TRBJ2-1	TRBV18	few	CASSPLTSGRDWEQFF	TGTGCCAGCTCGCCCTTGACTAGCGGGAGGGACTGGGAGCAGTTCTTC
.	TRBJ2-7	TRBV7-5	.	CARPDGFSSYEQYF	TGTGCCAGACCCGACGGCTTTAGCTCCTACGAGCAGTACTTC
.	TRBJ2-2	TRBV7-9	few	CASSPEGLDTGELFF	TGTGCCAGCAGCCCCGAGGGGTTGGACACCGGGGAGCTGTTTTTT
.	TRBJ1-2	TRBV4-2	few	CASSQGGGVNYGYTF	TGTGCCAGCAGCCAAGGAGGGGGGGTTAACTATGGCTACACCTTC
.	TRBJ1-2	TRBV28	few	CASSLWTHGYTF	TGTGCCAGCAGTTTATGGACCCATGGCTACACCTTC
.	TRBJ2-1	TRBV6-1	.	CASSEFAGGRYNEQFF	TGTGCCAGCAGTGAATTTGCCGGGGGGCGCTACAATGAGCAGTTCTTC
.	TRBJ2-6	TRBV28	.	CASSLSGERANVLTF	TGTGCCAGCAGTTTGTCAGGGGAGAGGGCCAACGTCCTGACTTTC
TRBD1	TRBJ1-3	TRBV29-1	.	CSVATGNGNTIYF	TGCAGCGTGGCGACAGGGAACGGAAACACCATATATTTT
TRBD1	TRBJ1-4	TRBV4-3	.	CASSQSYRGGLATNEKLFF	TGCGCCAGCAGCCAATCCTACAGGGGAGGGTTGGCGACTAATGAAAAACTGTTTTTT
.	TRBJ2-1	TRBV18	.	CASSLTNEQFF	TGTGCCAGCTCACTCACCAATGAGCAGTTCTTC
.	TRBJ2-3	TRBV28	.	CASLPGAHNTQYF	TGTGCCAGCCTGCCGGGGGCCCATAATACGCAGTATTTT
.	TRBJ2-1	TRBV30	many	CAWSEGLIYYNEQFF	TGTGCCTGGAGTGAGGGACTTATCTATTACAATGAGCAGTTCTTC
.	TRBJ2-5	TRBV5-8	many	CASSLALPTAQYF	TGTGCCAGCAGCTTGGCCCTGCCTACGGCCCAGTACTTC